Here is one T cell receptor beta chain with its context. This record comes from a study of blood T cell repertoires in COVID-19. Study background: Samples of COVID-19 (acute and convalescent) were obtained from the United States, Italy and Spain. Sample material is recorded as cDNA or gDNA derived from T cells, B-cell-depleted T cells, or PBMCs.

Germline V gene data show CDR1 as LNHNV and CDR2 as YYDKDF (reference sequence). The ends were cut back, 0 bases at V and 13 bases at J, with 12 bases in the middle. CDR3 length: 12 amino acids. Authors' analysis steps: Reference gene primer amplification yielded estimated nucleated cell counts. Profiling relied on immunoSEQ multiplex PCR, and the TCRdb table lists in-frame clones only, not all of them. V, J and clone size were drawn from that table, and D and trimming were deduced from the DNA. This sample yields around 72,000 clones, of which around 76% are seen a single time; around 20% belongs to the top ten.

The TCR sequence derives from a human donor in a cohort sampled during active COVID-19. Material: peripheral blood. V gene TRBV15 combines with J gene TRBJ1-2; D is unresolved. CDR3 DNA: TGTGCCACCAGCAGAGATACCAGTCGAAGCACCTTC. It encodes CATSRDTSRSTF. Full variable domain (rest looked up from reference TRBV15 and TRBJ1-2): DAMVIQNPRYQVTQFGKPVTLSCSQTLNHNVMYWYQQKSSQAPKLLFHYYDKDFNNEADTPDNFQSRRPNTSFCFLDIRSPGLGDTAMYLCATSRDTSRSTFGSGTRLTVV.